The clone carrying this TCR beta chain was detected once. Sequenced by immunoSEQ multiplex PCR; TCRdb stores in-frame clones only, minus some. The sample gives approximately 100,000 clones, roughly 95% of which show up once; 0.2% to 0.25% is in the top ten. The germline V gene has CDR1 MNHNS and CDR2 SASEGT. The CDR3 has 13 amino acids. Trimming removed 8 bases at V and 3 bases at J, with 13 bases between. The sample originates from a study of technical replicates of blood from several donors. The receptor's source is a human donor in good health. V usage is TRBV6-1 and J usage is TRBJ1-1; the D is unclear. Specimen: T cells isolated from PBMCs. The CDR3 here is CASPQVSYTEAFF. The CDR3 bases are TGTGCCAGCCCCCAGGTTTCCTACACTGAAGCTTTCTTT.